This T cell receptor beta chain was found in a study of T-cell reconstitution after alpha-beta-depleted transplantation in children. This clonotype was detected only a few times. V lost 6 bases, J lost 5 bases, and 13 bases stayed unmatched. The CDR3 is made up of 16 amino acids. CDR1 and CDR2 (germline): DFQATT, SNEGSKA (reference sequence). Preparation of the TCRbeta library was carried out with unique molecular identifiers. TCRdb used MiXCR to reprocess the PCR reads, holding one entry per CDR3 protein. The repertoire holds about 500,000 distinct CDR3 sequences, with about 33% as singletons. This TCR derives from a human donor who donated a stem cell graft to a child with aplastic anemia. Sequencing used PBMCs from the stem cell graft donor, obtained from the stem cell graft. The chain is built from TRBV20-1 and TRBJ2-5; 12 bases are shared with TRBD2. CDR3 amino acids: CSAPRLAGAKRETQYF. In DNA form, the CDR3 reads TGCAGTGCCCCCCGACTAGCGGGAGCTAAACGCGAGACCCAGTACTTC.